This TCR beta chain appears in the sequencing data of a study of shared clonotypes between healthy human individuals. On the study more broadly: The composition of the donors was a couple of women and a few men aged 18 to 49.

The germline V gene has CDR1 SGHRS and CDR2 YFSETQ. CDR3 length: 16 amino acids. The V and J ends lost 3 bases and 1 base respectively, with 17 bases between them. Assay used: immunoSEQ multiplex PCR; TCRdb lists only in-frame clones, some missing. Of about 2.3 million clones detected, 85% to 95% appear once; the ten largest clones hold 0.3% to 0.45%. This receptor was taken from a young man in good health. Some clones in this sample may be carry-over from other donors' samples. Sequencing was done on a sample of naive CD4+ T cells from PBMCs. Subset described: CD45RA+ positively selected. The J gene is TRBJ2-7, the V gene TRBV5-1; maybe TRBD2 (6 bases). The CDR3 coding sequence is TGCGCCAGCAGCTCATTACTGGCTAGCGTTTCCTACGAGCAGTACTTC. Translating it yields CASSSLLASVSYEQYF. The entire variable domain, with the rest obtained from reference TRBV5-1 and TRBJ2-7, is as follows: KAGVTQTPRYLIKTRGQQVTLSCSPISGHRSVSWYQQTPGQGLQFLFEYFSETQRNKGNFPGRFSGRQFSNSRSEMNVSTLELGDSALYLCASSSLLASVSYEQYFGPGTRLTVT.